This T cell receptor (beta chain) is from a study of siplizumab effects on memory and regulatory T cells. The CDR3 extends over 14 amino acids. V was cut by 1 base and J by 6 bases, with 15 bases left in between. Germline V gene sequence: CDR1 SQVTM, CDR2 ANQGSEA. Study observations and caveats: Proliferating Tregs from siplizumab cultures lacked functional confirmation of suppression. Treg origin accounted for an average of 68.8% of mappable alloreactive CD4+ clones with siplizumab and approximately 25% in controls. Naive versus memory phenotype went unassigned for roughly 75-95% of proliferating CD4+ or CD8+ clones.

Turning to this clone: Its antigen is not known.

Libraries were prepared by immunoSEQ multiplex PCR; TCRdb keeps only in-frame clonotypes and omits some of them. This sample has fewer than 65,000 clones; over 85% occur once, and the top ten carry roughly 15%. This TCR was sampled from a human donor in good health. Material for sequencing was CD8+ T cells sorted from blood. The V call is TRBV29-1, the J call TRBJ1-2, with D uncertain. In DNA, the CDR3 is TGCAGCGTTGAAGTTAGCAGCGGGTCACATGGCTACACCTTC. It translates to CSVEVSSGSHGYTF.